A selection of T cell receptor beta chains follows, all from one sample in a study of T-cell memory formation after mild COVID-19. Using its own MiXCR run on the 5' RACE reads, TCRdb lists one record per CDR3 protein. The table lists roughly 300,000 distinct CDR3 sequences, roughly an eighth of them singletons. Sequencing input: PBMCs or a T cell subset sorted from them (not recorded which). These receptors originate from a man younger than 30 who had mild COVID-19 (a few samples of this study predate the infection). Cell type and time point are not known. CDR3s include the opening cysteine and the closing phenylalanine or tryptophan. A D gene is named only where the DNA matches it firmly. Clone size, where shown, is once, few, many, or a class for clones that have expanded.

CASSSSGGNTGELFF	TGTGCCAGCAGTTCTAGCGGGGGGAACACCGGGGAGCTGTTTTTT	TRBD2	few	TRBV11-3	TRBJ2-2
CASSLLSRDTEAFF	TGTGCCAGCAGCTTGTTGAGCAGGGACACTGAAGCTTTCTTT	NA	NA	TRBV5-5	TRBJ1-1
CASSSNREDETQYF	TGTGCCAGCAGTTCGAACAGGGAGGACGAGACCCAGTACTTC	NA	NA	TRBV6-2/TRBV6-3	TRBJ2-5
CASRTGGEFPSPLHF	TGCGCCAGCAGGACAGGGGGCGAATTCCCTTCACCCCTCCACTTT	TRBD1	few	TRBV5-1	TRBJ1-6
CASSPGQGANIQYF	TGTGCCAGCAGCCCCGGACAGGGGGCGAACATTCAGTACTTC	TRBD1	NA	TRBV5-4	TRBJ2-4
CASSSRELNTGELFF	TGTGCCAGCAGCTCGCGGGAATTGAACACCGGGGAGCTGTTTTTT	NA	NA	TRBV2	TRBJ2-2
CASSDNGGNQPQHF	TGTGCCAGCAGTGACAATGGAGGTAATCAGCCCCAGCATTTT	NA	few	TRBV6-4	TRBJ1-5
CASEDTSYEQYF	TGCGCCAGCGAGGACACCTCCTACGAGCAGTACTTC	NA	few	TRBV10-2	TRBJ2-7
CATSRDTDTQYF	TGTGCCACCAGCAGAGACACAGATACGCAGTATTTT	NA	many	TRBV15	TRBJ2-3
CAISEGQPTEQFF	TGTGCCATCAGTGAGGGTCAGCCTACCGAGCAGTTCTTC	NA	NA	TRBV10-3	TRBJ2-1
CASSQTGQELDGYTF	TGTGCCAGCAGCCAAACGGGACAGGAGTTGGATGGCTACACCTTC	TRBD1	NA	TRBV4-2	TRBJ1-2
CSARDGSSGGANEQFF	TGCAGTGCTAGAGATGGATCTAGCGGGGGGGCTAATGAGCAGTTCTTC	TRBD2	few	TRBV20-1	TRBJ2-1
CATSDSSGWSSTDTQYF	TGTGCCACCAGTGATTCGTCAGGCTGGAGTAGCACAGATACGCAGTATTTT	NA	few	TRBV24-1	TRBJ2-3
CASSLDRSGSLQYF	TGCGCCAGCAGCTTGGATCGTAGCGGGAGCCTTCAGTACTTC	TRBD2	NA	TRBV5-1	TRBJ2-4
CASSTSNQPQHF	TGTGCCAGCAGCACTTCAAATCAGCCCCAGCATTTT	NA	NA	TRBV7-9	TRBJ1-5
CASSYSIGERAFF	TGTGCCAGCAGTTACTCGATAGGGGAGAGGGCTTTCTTT	NA	NA	TRBV6-5	TRBJ1-1
CASSLLAGVRTDTQYF	TGTGCCAGCAGCTTACTAGCGGGGGTCCGCACAGATACGCAGTATTTT	TRBD2	many	TRBV7-2	TRBJ2-3
CASSLGTINSPLHF	TGTGCCAGCAGCTTAGGAACAATTAATTCACCCCTCCACTTT	NA	few	TRBV7-2	TRBJ1-6
CASSQDRGGGIAKNIQYF	TGTGCCAGCAGCCAAGATCGGGGCGGGGGAATAGCCAAAAACATTCAGTACTTC	TRBD2	NA	TRBV14	TRBJ2-4
CASSQGTGDNEQFF	TGCGCCAGCAGCCAGGGGACAGGGGACAATGAGCAGTTCTTC	TRBD1	NA	TRBV4-1	TRBJ2-1
CASSHSTAASLYEQYF	TGTGCCAGCAGTCACTCGACTGCGGCCTCATTGTACGAGCAGTACTTC	NA	NA	TRBV6-1	TRBJ2-7
CAPRGGNGNSYEQYF	TGCGCCCCGCGGGGGGGTAACGGGAACTCCTACGAGCAGTACTTC	TRBD2	NA	TRBV23-1	TRBJ2-7
CASSSPGQGNIQYF	TGTGCCAGCAGTTCCCCGGGACAGGGAAACATTCAGTACTTC	TRBD1	many	TRBV6-5	TRBJ2-4
CACSRPPGGGPEGKQFF	TGCGCCTGCAGCCGGCCGCCAGGGGGGGGTCCCGAAGGAAAGCAGTTCTTC	NA	few	TRBV5-1	TRBJ2-1
CASSLEGAPNYGYTF	TGTGCCAGCAGCTTAGAGGGGGCCCCGAACTATGGCTACACCTTC	TRBD1	NA	TRBV13	TRBJ1-2
CASSQATEQFF	TGTGCCAGCAGCCAAGCTACTGAGCAGTTCTTC	NA	few	TRBV14	TRBJ2-1
CASSVWGNQPQHF	TGTGCCAGCAGTGTCTGGGGGAATCAGCCCCAGCATTTT	NA	few	TRBV2	TRBJ1-5
CASSAAGGRTDTQYF	TGTGCCAGCAGTGCGGCGGGGGGCCGCACAGATACGCAGTATTTT	TRBD2	many	TRBV25-1	TRBJ2-3
CASSLFWGDQNF	TGTGCCAGCAGCCTATTTTGGGGAGACCAAAACTTC	NA	NA	TRBV5-6	TRBJ2-7
CASSLGQQTYEKLFF	TGCGCCAGCAGCCTAGGACAGCAGACTTATGAAAAACTGTTTTTT	NA	NA	TRBV5-1	TRBJ1-4
CASIAGSGTGELFF	TGTGCCAGCATTGCAGGGAGCGGCACCGGGGAGCTGTTTTTT	NA	NA	TRBV25-1	TRBJ2-2
CASGVGTANRGGYTF	TGTGCTAGTGGTGTTGGGACTGCCAATCGGGGTGGCTACACCTTC	NA	NA	TRBV12-5	TRBJ1-2
CASSYSHRPLSNEQFF	TGTGCCAGCAGTTACTCTCACAGGCCGCTTTCCAATGAGCAGTTCTTC	NA	many	TRBV6-2/TRBV6-3	TRBJ2-1
CSARNRDTHQPQHF	TGCAGTGCTAGAAACCGGGACACCCATCAGCCCCAGCATTTT	NA	many	TRBV20-1	TRBJ1-5
CASSPRQGAGYEQYF	TGCGCCAGCAGCCCCCGACAGGGGGCGGGATACGAGCAGTACTTC	TRBD1	NA	TRBV5-1	TRBJ2-7
CATSRDPRGPMGYTF	TGTGCCACCAGCAGAGACCCAAGAGGGCCTATGGGCTACACCTTC	NA	few	TRBV15	TRBJ1-2
CASSVGFGPGAFF	TGTGCCAGCAGCGTGGGGTTCGGGCCAGGTGCTTTCTTT	NA	few	TRBV9	TRBJ1-1
CASSQERDTQYF	TGCGCCAGCAGCCAAGAGAGGGATACGCAGTATTTT	NA	many	TRBV4-1	TRBJ2-3
CASSSRTSDEQFF	TGTGCCAGCAGCTCCCGGACTAGTGATGAGCAGTTCTTC	TRBD2	NA	TRBV9	TRBJ2-1
CASSSPEGQGYYEQYF	TGTGCCAGCAGTTCCCCAGAGGGACAGGGCTACTACGAGCAGTACTTC	TRBD1	NA	TRBV6-6	TRBJ2-7